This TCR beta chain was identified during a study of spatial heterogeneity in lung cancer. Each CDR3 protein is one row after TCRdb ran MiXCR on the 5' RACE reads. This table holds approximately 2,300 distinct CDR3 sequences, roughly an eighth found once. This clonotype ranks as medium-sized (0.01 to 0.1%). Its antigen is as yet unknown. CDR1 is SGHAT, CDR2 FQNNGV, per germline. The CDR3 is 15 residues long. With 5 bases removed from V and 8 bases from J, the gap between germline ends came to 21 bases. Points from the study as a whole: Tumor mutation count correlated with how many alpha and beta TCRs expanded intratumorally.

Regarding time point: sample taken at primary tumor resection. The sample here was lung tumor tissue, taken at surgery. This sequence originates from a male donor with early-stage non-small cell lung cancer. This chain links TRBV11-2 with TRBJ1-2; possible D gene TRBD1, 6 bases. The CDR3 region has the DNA TGTGCCAGCAGCACAAACCCGGGGGGCCCTAGGGGCTACACCTTC. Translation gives CASSTNPGGPRGYTF.